Below are 8 T cell receptor beta chains sequenced from a single sample in a study of T cells in localized non-small cell lung cancer. Produced via immunoSEQ multiplex PCR; TCRdb's table is partial and in-frame only. The sample has around 31,000 clones, under 95% seen once. The sample was peripheral blood, taken before any cancer treatment. Receptors were obtained from a woman between 35 and 75 years old with stage I lung adenocarcinoma.

The V call is TRBV5-1, the J call TRBJ2-3, with D unresolved. The CDR3 covers 14 residues. The V and J ends lost 0 bases and 2 bases respectively, with 7 bases between them. Germline loops: CDR1 SGHRS, CDR2 YFSETQ. CDR3 loop: CASSLVPATDTQYF. CDR3 DNA: TGCGCCAGCAGCTTGGTTCCGGCCACAGATACGCAGTATTTT.

This chain joins TRBV7-2 and TRBJ1-3; tentative D call: TRBD1 (6 bases). From germline, CDR1 is SGHTA and CDR2 FQGNSA. The CDR3 is 14 residues long. Trimming removed 5 bases from V and 3 bases from J, with 11 bases in between. The CDR3 sequence: CASSPRRGGNTIYF. The CDR3 DNA is TGTGCCAGCAGCCCTCGCAGGGGTGGAAACACCATATATTTT.

This clone has only one observation. CDR3 nucleotides: TGTGCCAGCAGTTACAGGGGGAACACCGGGGAGCTGTTTTTT. It is translated as CASSYRGNTGELFF. The chain combines TRBV6-6 with TRBJ2-2; D possibly corresponds to TRBD1 (5 bases). Trimming cost V 2 bases and J 1 base, with 5 bases left between them. CDR3 length equals 14 residues. Germline values: CDR1 MNHNY, CDR2 SVGAGI (reference sequence).

This chain links TRBV18 with TRBJ1-2; 8 positions agree with TRBD1. The V gene's germline CDR1 is KGHSH and CDR2 LQKENI. After removal of 5 bases from V and 7 bases from J, the junction contained 9 bases not matched to a gene. This CDR3 is built from 14 residues. The CDR3 loop is CASSSYQGALGYTF. The CDR3 DNA is TGTGCCAGCTCAAGCTACCAGGGGGCCCTTGGCTACACCTTC.

This rearrangement joins TRBV5-6 to TRBJ2-7; D ambiguous. CDR3 length: 16 amino acids. V was shortened by 1 base and J by 4 bases, with 18 bases between the two germline ends. CDR1 SGHDT and CDR2 YYEEEE come from the germline V gene. CDR3 residues: CASSLRGVGYNYEQYF. The CDR3 bases are TGTGCCAGCAGCTTGCGTGGCGTCGGCTACAATTACGAGCAGTACTTC.

The J gene is TRBJ2-2, the V gene TRBV2; 9 bases match TRBD2. Germline values: CDR1 SNHLY, CDR2 FYNNEI. The CDR3 has 20 residues. Germline trimming cut 0 bases from V and 1 base from J; bases unmatched to any gene: 12. DNA of the CDR3: TGTGCCAGCAGTGAAGCGCTTCGCCTAGCGGGGCCGTTGAACACCGGGGAGCTGTTTTTT. This sequence encodes CASSEALRLAGPLNTGELFF.

The sample holds a few counts of this clone. The chain is built from TRBV7-6 and TRBJ2-7; D is undetermined. This CDR3 comprises 14 residues. V was shortened by 2 bases and J by 4 bases, with 12 bases between the two germline ends. Germline lookup yields CDR1 SGHVS and CDR2 FNYEAQ. CDR3 nucleotide sequence: TGTGCCAGCAGCTTACCCGGCGAAGGATACGAGCAGTACTTC. Amino acids: CASSLPGEGYEQYF.

The chain combines TRBV7-6 with TRBJ2-7, with 8 nucleotides matching TRBD1. The V gene end was trimmed by 5 bases and the J gene end by 3 bases; junction bases not matched to a gene: 9. This CDR3 comprises 15 residues. Per germline, CDR1 SGHVS and CDR2 FNYEAQ. CDR3 DNA: TGTGCCAGCAGCCAAGGACAGGGCGCCTTCTACGAGCAGTACTTC. Translating gives CASSQGQGAFYEQYF. Complete variable domain (other parts from reference TRBV7-6 and TRBJ2-7): GAGVSQSPRYKVTKRGQDVALRCDPISGHVSLYWYRQALGQGPEFLTYFNYEAQQDKSGLPNDRFSAERPEGSISTLTIQRTEQRDSAMYRCASSQGQGAFYEQYFGPGTRLTVT.